The rows below give T cell receptor beta chains drawn from one sample of a study of T-cell memory formation after mild COVID-19. Each CDR3 protein gets one entry after TCRdb re-called the 5' RACE reads with MiXCR. This sample has 300,000 or so distinct CDR3 sequences; roughly 16% occur once, and the top ten carry 20% to 25%. Sequenced: PBMCs or a T cell subset sorted from them (not recorded which). These receptor sequences come from a man younger than 35 who had mild COVID-19 (a few samples of this study predate the infection). Cell type and time point are not known. Each CDR3 is given with its conserved first and last residue. The size of a clone is reported for some rows only, either as once, few or many, or as a class for expanded clones.

V gene	J gene	clone size	CDR3 protein
TRBV11-2	TRBJ2-6	few	CASSLAGISGANVLTF
TRBV20-1	TRBJ1-6	few	CSTPGQGAPGNSPLHF
TRBV5-1	TRBJ1-2	NA	CASSLGTFYGYTF
TRBV20-1	TRBJ2-7	NA	CSASRAPWGEQYF
TRBV7-9	TRBJ2-5	NA	CASSFPARGETQYF
TRBV6-5	TRBJ1-5	NA	CASSYRGGNQPQHF
TRBV6-5	TRBJ1-2	NA	CASRSVSGQSYGYTF
TRBV12-3/TRBV12-4	TRBJ1-4	NA	CASSFGQGSEKLFF
TRBV2	TRBJ1-1	many	CASSESSVGTEAFF
TRBV7-8	TRBJ1-5	many	CASSSAGGNQPQHF